The next 2 T cell receptor beta chains were all read from a single sample in a study of blood T cell repertoires in COVID-19. Clones were sequenced by immunoSEQ multiplex PCR, and TCRdb holds only the in-frame ones, with some missing. The sample has approximately 81,000 clones, almost 85% seen once. The sample was peripheral blood. These receptors all come from a human donor in a cohort sampled during active COVID-19.

The chain employs TRBV24-1 and TRBJ1-6; D not resolved. The CDR3 is made up of 13 amino acids. Germline V gene data show CDR1 as KGHDR and CDR2 as SFDVKD. V dropped 9 bases and J dropped 7 bases, with 12 bases sitting between them. CDR3 in amino acids: CATQDGKNSPLHF. CDR3 DNA sequence: TGTGCCACCCAGGACGGGAAAAATTCACCCCTCCACTTT.

The CDR3 here is CASSLGSSGNTIYF. The CDR3 bases are TGTGCCAGCAGCTTAGGCAGCTCTGGAAACACCATATATTTT. The V call is TRBV7-2, the J call TRBJ1-3; D unresolved. Germline values: CDR1 SGHTA, CDR2 FQGNSA. The CDR3 is 14 amino acids. Trimming took 1 base from V and 0 from J, leaving 4 bases between them. Combining the CDR3 with reference TRBV7-2 and TRBJ1-3 gives the whole variable domain GAGVSQSPSNKVTEKGKDVELRCDPISGHTALYWYRQSLGQGLEFLIYFQGNSAPDKSGLPSDRFSAERTGGSVSTLTIQRTQQEDSAVYLCASSLGSSGNTIYFGEGSWLTVV.